Listed below are T cell receptor beta chains from one sample, sequenced in a study. TCRdb analysed the RT-PCR reads with MiXCR anew, one entry per CDR3 protein. The table includes almost 700,000 distinct CDR3 sequences, approximately 15% detected once. The specimen sequenced was memory CD4+ T cells from blood. These receptors were taken from a female donor in good health, serving as a healthy control. Both conserved end residues are part of each CDR3. D genes are given only for firm matches. Not all rows give a size; the values are once, few, many and, for expanded clones, a class.

v_gene	abundance	d_gene	j_gene	CDR3aa	CDR3nt
TRBV20-1	few	TRBD1	TRBJ1-2	CSAVTGGVNYGYTF	TGCAGTGCGGTAACAGGGGGTGTTAACTATGGCTACACCTTC
TRBV7-2	few	-	TRBJ1-1	CASSSGPGTEAFF	TGTGCCAGCAGCTCGGGACCTGGTACTGAAGCTTTCTTT
TRBV27	few	TRBD2	TRBJ2-7	CASSLVQSGRIYYEQYF	TGTGCCAGCAGTTTGGTCCAAAGCGGGAGGATATACTACGAGCAGTACTTC
TRBV3-1	-	TRBD1	TRBJ1-2	CASSQQGGRGYTF	TGTGCCAGCAGCCAACAAGGGGGCCGTGGCTACACCTTC
TRBV18	many	TRBD2	TRBJ2-3	CASSPPTSGRAVDTQYF	TGTGCCAGCTCACCACCGACTAGCGGGAGGGCCGTAGATACGCAGTATTTT
TRBV5-1	-	-	TRBJ1-1	CASSQGPENTEAFF	TGCGCCAGCAGCCAGGGACCCGAGAACACTGAAGCTTTCTTT
TRBV4-2	few	-	TRBJ2-5	CASSQGDADQQQETQYF	TGTGCCAGCAGCCAAGGGGATGCAGACCAGCAACAAGAGACCCAGTACTTC
TRBV5-1	-	-	TRBJ2-7	CASSLADFSYEQYF	TGCGCCAGCAGCTTGGCGGACTTCTCCTACGAGCAGTACTTC
TRBV4-1	many	-	TRBJ1-2	CASSHYDPGTNGYTF	TGCGCCAGCAGCCACTACGATCCCGGGACGAATGGCTACACCTTC
TRBV20-1	-	-	TRBJ1-1	CSASYQGATEAFF	TGCAGTGCTAGCTATCAAGGGGCGACTGAAGCTTTCTTT
TRBV2	many	TRBD2	TRBJ2-1	CASKGLAGDNEQFF	TGTGCCAGCAAGGGGCTAGCGGGGGACAATGAGCAGTTCTTC
TRBV7-6	-	-	TRBJ1-5	CASSLDPRSAQHF	TGTGCCAGCAGCTTAGACCCTCGATCGGCCCAGCATTTT
TRBV19	few	-	TRBJ1-1	CASSMQGSAAEAFF	TGTGCCAGTAGTATGCAGGGGTCCGCGGCTGAAGCTTTCTTT
TRBV20-1	few	TRBD2	TRBJ2-2	CSALTGLRFTGELFF	TGCAGTGCTCTGACGGGACTACGTTTCACCGGGGAGCTGTTTTTT
TRBV20-1	few	TRBD1	TRBJ1-2	CSATPGQAVYGYTF	TGCAGTGCTACTCCGGGACAGGCCGTTTATGGCTACACCTTC
TRBV9	-	-	TRBJ2-3	CASSQRFTDTQYF	TGTGCCAGCAGCCAGAGATTCACAGATACGCAGTATTTT
TRBV5-1	-	-	TRBJ1-3	CASSFTGPGNTIYF	TGCGCCAGCAGCTTTACAGGGCCTGGAAACACCATATATTTT
TRBV7-2	many	-	TRBJ2-1	CASSLGGAAGRAYNEQFF	TGTGCCAGCAGCTTAGGGGGGGCGGCGGGAAGGGCCTACAATGAGCAGTTCTTC
TRBV5-6	few	-	TRBJ2-3	CASSSPGTASTDTQYF	TGTGCCAGCAGCTCCCCCGGGACCGCTAGCACAGATACGCAGTATTTT
TRBV7-6	-	-	TRBJ1-5	CASSPDRRFGPQHF	TGTGCCAGCAGCCCCGACAGGCGCTTTGGGCCCCAGCATTTT
TRBV28	-	TRBD1	TRBJ2-4	CASSFRDRGVIQYF	TGTGCCAGCAGCTTTCGGGACAGGGGAGTTATTCAGTACTTC
TRBV6-2/TRBV6-3	few	-	TRBJ2-6	CASNPTTGSSGANVLTF	TGTGCCAGCAACCCGACGACGGGTAGCTCTGGGGCCAACGTCCTGACTTTC